The 3 T cell receptor beta chains reported below all come from one sample, sequenced in a study of control samples from healthy donors and cancer patients. Repertoires were generated with immunoSEQ multiplex PCR, while TCRdb's copy carries only in-frame clones and drops some. Of roughly 120,000 clones in the sample, approximately 94% were seen once. Sequenced: PBMCs. The receptors stem from a man aged 50 to 60 with head and neck cancer.

This chain connects TRBV27 to TRBJ2-3; D might be TRBD2 (5 bases). Germline values: CDR1 MNHEY, CDR2 SMNVEV (reference sequence). The CDR3 contains 16 residues. V was trimmed by 4 bases and J by 1 base, leaving 15 bases between them. The CDR3 DNA follows: TGTGCCAGCAGTTACGGTTCCGGGGTTGGCACAGATACGCAGTATTTT. This sequence encodes CASSYGSGVGTDTQYF.

The rearrangement uses TRBV24-1 and TRBJ2-3; possible D gene TRBD1, 6 bases. Per the germline V gene, CDR1 is KGHDR and CDR2 is SFDVKD. CDR3 length equals 17 residues. The V end was cut by 1 base, the J end by 6 bases, with 19 bases between. The CDR3 reads CATSDLKGQGGSDTQYF. CDR3 nucleotide sequence: TGTGCCACCAGTGATTTAAAGGGACAAGGCGGCTCGGATACGCAGTATTTT.

The chain is built from TRBV9 and TRBJ1-1; TRBD1 is a possible D gene (5 bases). Trimming took off 7 bases at V and 3 bases at J, with 19 bases between the two ends. The CDR3 loop spans 15 amino acids. Germline V CDR1 and CDR2: SGDLS, YYNGEE. The CDR3 reads CASAGGDYTYTEAFF. The CDR3 DNA follows: TGTGCCAGCGCCGGGGGGGACTATACGTACACTGAAGCTTTCTTT.